This T cell receptor (beta chain) came from a study of cytomegalovirus exposure and HLA in healthy donors. Findings of the study overall: Specificity for CMV antigens was confirmed in vitro for three of the CMV-associated chains. Rare TCR sequences predominated, though certain public TCRs were found in many donors.

As for this clone: The antigen remains unidentified.

PCR employed 60 Vbeta and 13 Jbeta primers. The method was immunoSEQ multiplex PCR; TCRdb's version includes in-frame clones alone and lacks a portion of them. This sample has roughly 100,000 clones, with about 70% found just once. V trimming: 5 bases; J trimming: 6 bases; junction bases outside the gene matches: 9. The CDR3 has 16 amino acids. CDR1 and CDR2 from the germline V gene are LNHNV and YYDKDF (reference sequence). The source of this sequence is a man aged 25-45 years in good health and CMV-seronegative. The rearrangement uses TRBV15 and TRBJ2-3, with TRBD1 matching 12 bases. The specimen was PBMCs. The CDR3 coding sequence is TGTGCCACCAGCGCTTTGGGACAGGGGGCAAAGGATACGCAGTATTTT. Its protein is CATSALGQGAKDTQYF.